These 3 T cell receptor beta chains originate from one sample sequenced in a study of beta chain features in type 1 diabetes. No antigen has been identified for these receptors. Study-level results: When Type 1 diabetes patients were examined, their TCRB CDR3s proved moderately but significantly shorter in all four CD4+ subsets.

The sequenced template was cDNA made from the entire isolated RNA. Using immunoSEQ multiplex PCR, the repertoire was profiled, and TCRdb retains in-frame clones only, with some absent. The sample lists some 27,000 clones; almost 65% were seen once. Material: Tregs from blood. These receptors were taken from a young woman with type 1 diabetes.

V usage is TRBV5-1 and J usage is TRBJ2-1; 7 bases fit TRBD1. The CDR3 spans 15 residues. The germline CDR1 and CDR2 sequences are SGHRS and YFSETQ. With 1 base clipped from V and 1 base from J, the junction kept 2 bases outside the gene matches. This chain's CDR3 is CASSLLGQSYNEQFF. Here the CDR3 DNA reads TGCGCCAGCAGCTTGTTGGGACAGTCCTACAATGAGCAGTTCTTC.

The chain carries TRBV10-2 and TRBJ1-1; 8 bases match TRBD1. Germline V gene lookup returns CDR1 WSHSY and CDR2 SAAADI. V was pared by 5 bases and J by 5 bases, with 13 bases of the junction left unmatched. The CDR3 length is 16 residues. The CDR3 DNA reads as TGCGCCAGCAGTCCCTTCATGACAGGGGCGGATACTGAAGCTTTCTTT. Translating it yields CASSPFMTGADTEAFF.

CDR3 bases: TGTGCCAGCAGTTCCCCGGACAGGGTAAATTCACCCCTCCACTTT. Translated: CASSSPDRVNSPLHF. The chain uses TRBV28 and TRBJ1-6; 8 bases map to TRBD1. CDR3 length: 15 residues. With V trimmed by 4 bases and J by 7 bases, 6 bases remained unmatched. Germline V CDR1 and CDR2: MDHEN, SYDVKM.